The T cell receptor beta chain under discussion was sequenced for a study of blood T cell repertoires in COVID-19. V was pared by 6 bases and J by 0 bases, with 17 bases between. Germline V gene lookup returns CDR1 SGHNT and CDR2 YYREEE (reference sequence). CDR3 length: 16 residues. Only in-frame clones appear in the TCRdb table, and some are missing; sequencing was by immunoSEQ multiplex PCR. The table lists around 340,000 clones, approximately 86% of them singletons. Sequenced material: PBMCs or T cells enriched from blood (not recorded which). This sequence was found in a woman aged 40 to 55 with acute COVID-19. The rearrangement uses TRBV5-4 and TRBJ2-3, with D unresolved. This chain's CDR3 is CASTPEGARSTDTQYF. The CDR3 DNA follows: TGTGCCAGCACCCCGGAAGGAGCCCGAAGCACAGATACGCAGTATTTT.